One sample yielded the 26 T cell receptor beta chains listed below, sequenced in a study of cytomegalovirus exposure and HLA in healthy donors. The PCR made use of 60 Vbeta and 13 Jbeta primers. Here immunoSEQ multiplex PCR was the method, and the copy in TCRdb shows in-frame clones only, minus some. The sample lists under 200,000 clones; roughly 76% were seen once. Sequencing was performed on PBMCs. These receptors all stem from a man aged 55 to 70 in good health and CMV-seronegative.

V and J are TRBV7-2 and TRBJ2-7, with 8 bases that match TRBD1. V was pared by 0 bases and J by 4 bases, with 8 bases of the junction left unmatched. CDR3 size: 16 residues. In germline, CDR1 is SGHTA, CDR2 FQGNSA. The CDR3 nucleotides read TGTGCCAGCAGCTTAGCGCCGGGACAGGAGGGATACGAGCAGTACTTC. As protein: CASSLAPGQEGYEQYF.

The chain carries TRBV14 and TRBJ1-1; D uncertain. V dropped 4 bases and J dropped 1 base, with 13 bases sitting between them. Germline V gene sequence: CDR1 SGHDN, CDR2 FVKESK. The CDR3 contains 15 residues. CDR3 in amino acids: CASSPLSLGNTEAFF. CDR3 nucleotide sequence: TGTGCCAGCAGCCCACTTTCTCTCGGGAACACTGAAGCTTTCTTT.

The J gene is TRBJ2-1, the V gene TRBV9; D possibly corresponds to TRBD1 (5 bases). This CDR3 contains 13 residues. CDR1 and CDR2 (germline): SGDLS, YYNGEE. Trimming removed 4 bases at V and 6 bases at J, with 11 bases between. The CDR3 nucleotides are TGTGCCAGCAGCTTTGGACAACTCAATGAGCAGTTCTTC. This sequence encodes CASSFGQLNEQFF. Full variable domain (missing parts from reference TRBV9 and TRBJ2-1): DSGVTQTPKHLITATGQRVTLRCSPRSGDLSVYWYQQSLDQGLQFLIQYYNGEERAKGNILERFSAQQFPDLHSELNLSSLELGDSALYFCASSFGQLNEQFFGPGTRLTVL.

This chain connects TRBV28 to TRBJ2-7; 9 bases are a match to TRBD2. This CDR3 is 16 amino acids long. The germline V gene encodes CDR1 MDHEN and CDR2 SYDVKM. V dropped 2 bases and J dropped 3; count of bases not matched to a gene: 8. The CDR3 coding sequence is TGTGCCAGCAGTTTACCTTTTAGCGGGAGAAGCTACGAGCAGTACTTC. This gives the protein CASSLPFSGRSYEQYF.

The chain has TRBV6-1 and TRBJ2-7; D gene ambiguous. Trimming removed 6 bases at V and 1 base at J, with 4 bases between. The CDR3 totals 11 residues. Germline lookup yields CDR1 MNHNS and CDR2 SASEGT. The CDR3 nucleotides are TGTGCCAGCAGGACTTCCTACGAGCAGTACTTC. Residues: CASRTSYEQYF.

This chain uses TRBV13 with TRBJ1-5; D is perhaps TRBD1 (5 bases). The CDR3 runs 17 residues. CDR1 PRHDT and CDR2 FYEKMQ come from the germline V gene (reference sequence). Between the trimmed V and J ends, which lost 0 bases and 3 bases, there was a span of 15 bases. CDR3 nucleotides: TGTGCCAGCAGCTTAGGCCTTGGGGCAGGCTACAATCAGCCCCAGCATTTT. This gives the protein CASSLGLGAGYNQPQHF.

The V gene is TRBV5-1, the J gene TRBJ2-5; D possibly corresponds to TRBD1 (5 bases). Germline lookup yields CDR1 SGHRS and CDR2 YFSETQ. V lost 6 bases to trimming and J lost 1 base, with 7 bases between them. This CDR3 region has 12 residues. CDR3 nucleotide sequence: TGCGCCAGCACCGACAGCCAAGAGACCCAGTACTTC. Its protein is CASTDSQETQYF.

This clone was found once. Germline and junction disagree at one end, which may indicate a read error. The J gene is TRBJ1-3, the V gene TRBV7-9; the D gene is possibly TRBD1 (6 bases). The CDR3 has 14 amino acids. CDR1 is SEHNR, CDR2 FQNEAQ, per germline (reference sequence). The CDR3 is CSSSLGGLGNTIYF. DNA for the CDR3: TGTTCCAGCAGCTTAGGGGGGCTTGGAAACACCATATATTTT.

The chain links TRBV7-9 to TRBJ1-4, with a tentative D call TRBD1 (6 bases). The V gene lost 5 bases and the J gene lost 11 bases, with 18 bases spanning the gap. Germline V CDR1 and CDR2: SEHNR, FQNEAQ (reference sequence). This CDR3 has 14 amino acids. The CDR3 DNA reads as TGTGCCAGCAGCCCCCGGGGGGGCCAGGAGAAACTGTTTTTT. Encoded protein: CASSPRGGQEKLFF.

The J gene is TRBJ1-2, the V gene TRBV7-2; 12 bases are a match to TRBD1. Germline CDR1 SGHTA, CDR2 FQGNSA. The CDR3 has 16 amino acids. With V trimmed by 5 bases and J by 8 bases, 12 bases remained unmatched. The CDR3 DNA reads TGTGCCAGCAGCCCCGGGGGGACAGGGGGCCGGGGAGGCTACACCTTC. This gives the protein CASSPGGTGGRGGYTF.

V is TRBV5-4 and J is TRBJ2-3, with 7 bases fitting TRBD1. Per germline, CDR1 SGHNT and CDR2 YYREEE (reference sequence). With 4 bases clipped from V and 0 bases from J, the junction kept 14 bases outside the gene matches. The length of the CDR3 is 18 residues. The CDR3 is CASSLDPEPTGSTDTQYF. As DNA, the CDR3 is TGTGCCAGCAGCCTAGACCCAGAGCCGACAGGGAGCACAGATACGCAGTATTTT.

This clone was counted once. V gene TRBV5-1 combines with J gene TRBJ2-3, with unresolved D. In germline, CDR1 is SGHRS, CDR2 YFSETQ. The V end lost 0 bases, the J end lost 0 bases, and 8 bases lay between the germline ends. The CDR3 is 15 residues long. CDR3 sequence: CASSLAGLSTDTQYF. The CDR3 DNA is TGCGCCAGCAGCTTGGCCGGGTTAAGCACAGATACGCAGTATTTT.

The chain combines TRBV7-9 with TRBJ1-2, with unresolved D. The CDR3 is 12 residues long. V was clipped by 6 bases and J by 2 bases, with 7 bases between them. From germline, CDR1 is SEHNR and CDR2 FQNEAQ (reference sequence). The CDR3, as DNA: TGTGCCAGCAGTGCGGAGAACTATGGCTACACCTTC. Translated: CASSAENYGYTF.

The rearrangement uses TRBV9 and TRBJ1-1; TRBD1 matches 10 bases. The CDR3 consists of 17 residues. The junction had 5 bases not matched to a gene; V was cut back by 0 bases and J by 0 bases. Germline CDR1 is SGDLS and CDR2 is YYNGEE. The CDR3 here is CASSVGGTGAMNTEAFF. DNA for the CDR3: TGTGCCAGCAGCGTAGGCGGGACAGGGGCTATGAACACTGAAGCTTTCTTT.

This clone was counted between two and nine times. The chain joins TRBV7-2 to TRBJ2-7; 14 bases are shared with TRBD2. Germline V gene data show CDR1 as SGHTA and CDR2 as FQGNSA. The V and J ends lost 5 bases and 1 base, in that order; junction bases with no gene match: 13. CDR3 length: 19 amino acids. CDR3 bases: TGTGCCAGCAGCCAATATGAAGGGACTAGCGGGAGTTTGTCCTACGAGCAGTACTTC. Protein product: CASSQYEGTSGSLSYEQYF.

The chain employs TRBV18 and TRBJ2-7, with 13 bases fitting TRBD2. V lost 0 bases, J lost 3 bases, and 2 bases stayed unmatched. Germline CDR1 KGHSH, CDR2 LQKENI. The CDR3 covers 16 residues. This CDR3 is CASSPPGTSGVYEQYF. CDR3 bases: TGTGCCAGCTCACCACCCGGGACTAGCGGGGTCTACGAGCAGTACTTC.

The J gene is TRBJ2-5, the V gene TRBV9; TRBD2 matches 7 bases. TRBJ2-7 matches the DNA end more closely, so the J call is doubtful. Germline V gives CDR1 SGDLS, CDR2 YYNGEE. This CDR3 is built from 14 residues. CDR3 sequence: CASRVSGASYEQYF. CDR3 coding DNA: TGTGCCAGCAGGGTCAGCGGGGCATCCTACGAGCAGTACTTC.

The chain carries TRBV7-2 and TRBJ2-5; possible D gene TRBD2, 6 bases. Germline CDR1 is SGHTA and CDR2 is FQGNSA. There are 15 residues in the CDR3. V lost 3 bases and J 3 bases, leaving 14 bases between the germline ends. The chain's CDR3 is CASSFQGGIKETQYF. DNA for the CDR3: TGTGCCAGCAGCTTCCAGGGAGGAATTAAAGAGACCCAGTACTTC.

V is TRBV12-5 and J is TRBJ1-4; unclear D gene. Between the trimmed V and J ends, which lost 2 bases and 3 bases, there was a span of 4 bases. CDR3 length: 13 amino acids. In germline, CDR1 is LGHNT, CDR2 FRNRAP. CDR3 coding DNA: TGTGCTAGTGGTTTGACAGCTAATGAAAAACTGTTTTTT. Protein: CASGLTANEKLFF. Together with reference TRBV12-5 and TRBJ1-4, the CDR3 gives the full variable domain: DARVTQTPRHKVTEMGQEVTMRCQPILGHNTVFWYRQTMMQGLELLAYFRNRAPLDDSGMPKDRFSAEMPDATLATLKIQPSEPRDSAVYFCASGLTANEKLFFGSGTQLSVL.

This clone occurred once. The chain has TRBV30 and TRBJ1-2; no clear D. The CDR3 has 14 amino acids. Germline CDR1 reads GTSNPN; CDR2 reads SVGIG (reference sequence). The ends were cut back, 1 base at V and 7 bases at J, with 16 bases in the middle. CDR3: CAWSGLRVVGGYTF. The CDR3 coding sequence is TGTGCCTGGAGTGGACTCCGGGTTGTCGGTGGCTACACCTTC.

This rearrangement joins TRBV30 to TRBJ2-5, with 8 nucleotides matching TRBD2. Trimming removed 2 bases from V and 4 bases from J; junction bases left unmatched: 9. The CDR3 has 15 amino acids. Germline V lookup: CDR1 GTSNPN, CDR2 SVGIG (reference sequence). CDR3 coding DNA: TGTGCCTGGAGTCTCCCCGGGGGGGCCGCAGAGACCCAGTACTTC. As protein: CAWSLPGGAAETQYF.

The CDR3 DNA reads TGTGCCAGCAGGAGGCAGCACGAGCAGTACTTC. This translates into CASRRQHEQYF. The chain is built from TRBV6-7 and TRBJ2-7; no firm D call. TRBV6-7 qualifies as an ORF whose function is uncertain. V was shortened by 6 bases and J by 5 bases, with 8 bases between the two germline ends. This CDR3 is built from 11 residues.

This clone showed up just a few times. This chain uses TRBV11-2 with TRBJ2-3, with TRBD2 identical over 8 bases. The ends lost 6 bases at V and 1 base at J; junction bases unmatched: 6. The germline V gene has CDR1 SGHAT and CDR2 FQNNGV. The CDR3 has 15 amino acids. DNA for the CDR3: TGTGCCAGCAGACGCGCGGGGGGCCGCACAGATACGCAGTATTTT. This sequence encodes CASRRAGGRTDTQYF.

The chain combines TRBV30 with TRBJ1-5; 9 bases agree with TRBD1. Germline V gene lookup returns CDR1 GTSNPN and CDR2 SVGIG (reference sequence). The CDR3 is 15 residues long. The V segment lost 0 bases and the J segment 6 bases; nucleotides outside the gene matches: 6. This CDR3 reads CAWSVNRGRGQPQHF. CDR3 DNA: TGTGCCTGGAGTGTGAACAGGGGGCGCGGTCAGCCCCAGCATTTT.

The chain links TRBV11-3 to TRBJ1-2; D is undetermined. Germline CDR1 is SGHNT and CDR2 is YENEEA. The CDR3 extends over 18 amino acids. V was trimmed by 5 bases and J by 3 bases, leaving 25 bases between them. The CDR3 region has the DNA TGTGCCAGCAGCCCGCAACCGATTCGACTCTGGAGGGACTATGGCTACACCTTC. Translation gives CASSPQPIRLWRDYGYTF.

The chain combines TRBV5-1 with TRBJ2-7, with TRBD1 matching over 7 bases. The CDR3 extends over 17 amino acids. Germline-derived CDR1 and CDR2 are SGHRS and YFSETQ. The trim removed 0 bases at V and 2 bases at J, leaving 11 bases unmatched. In DNA, the CDR3 is TGCGCCAGCAGCTTGGACAGGGGATTTTCCGAAGCCTACGAGCAGTACTTC. It codes for CASSLDRGFSEAYEQYF.